This T cell receptor beta chain was captured by sequencing in a study of cytomegalovirus exposure and HLA in healthy donors. Use of 60 Vbeta and 13 Jbeta primers characterized the PCR. Data came from immunoSEQ multiplex PCR; TCRdb stores just in-frame clones and leaves some out. The sample has under 130,000 clones, roughly three quarters seen once; the top ten hold around 1.2%. Nominally healthy donors were sampled, though unrecorded immune exposures were likely. General study results and limits: The study designated over 150 TCR beta chains cytomegalovirus-associated. A few V segments could not be told apart, such as TRBV6-2 and TRBV6-3, and were left out. Testing in vitro showed a few CMV-associated chains specific for CMV antigens.

The CDR3 runs to 13 residues. V shed 7 bases and J shed 4 bases, with 16 bases lying between them. From germline, CDR1 is SQVTM and CDR2 ANQGSEA. This clone was counted only a few times. Its cognate antigen is unknown. This clonotype was sampled from a man in his forties in good health and CMV-seronegative. The rearrangement links TRBV29-1 to TRBJ1-2, with D possibly TRBD1 on 5 matching bases. Sample: PBMCs. In nucleotides, the CDR3 is TGCAGCGCCCTAACGACAGCGATCTATGGCTACACCTTC. This translates into CSALTTAIYGYTF.